This TCR beta chain was sequenced in a study of PD-1 blockade in classical Hodgkin lymphoma (dated by TCRdb to the early 2020s). A note on the overall study: Nivolumab dosing was 3 mg/kg intravenously every 2 weeks, continuing until either disease progression or unacceptable toxicity. The study used CyTOF and TCR beta sequencing to define a peripheral blood immune signature of response to PD-1 blockade in classical Hodgkin lymphoma. Broader findings and caveats from the paper: Baseline TCR diversity was reported as lower in newly diagnosed patients than in healthy donors, and lower still in relapsed/refractory patients. CD4+ but not CD8+ TCR diversity rose significantly by C4D1 (p=0.0027 vs p=0.16), most apparent in complete responders (p=0.02). The study was limited to a single clinical trial cohort, and causes of repertoire differences, possibly disease activity or prior therapy, remained undefined. Trial patients with a complete response had baseline diversity similar to that of newly diagnosed patients, while partial responders and progressors had significantly lower diversity. Lower diversity was seen in patients whose nivolumab began less than 1 year after ASCT, and these patients were left out of later analyses so that immune reconstitution would not confound the results.

This specimen's time point label, per the study, means: cycle 1 day 1 (C1D1), immediately before nivolumab initiation. Every trial patient had relapsed after autologous stem cell transplantation, and cohorts A, B and C differed in prior brentuximab vedotin exposure. A total of around 59 patients with relapsed/refractory classical Hodgkin lymphoma made up the trial cohort, and each patient's best overall response was complete response, partial response or progressive disease. Trial patients were treated with single-agent nivolumab in the multi-cohort phase II CheckMate 205 trial. An independent review committee assessed best overall response by applying the 2007 International Working Group response criteria. PBMCs from the trial were collected at three points: immediately before nivolumab initiation (C1D1), and during therapy at cycle 2 day 1 and cycle 4 day 1. Peripheral blood was collected in 8 mL Vacutainer Cell Preparation Tubes, from which PBMCs were isolated by centrifugation and then cryopreserved.

Concerning this clone itself: Its antigen remains unidentified. No quality values exist for individual bases; no much larger clone is one base distant.

Genomic DNA was extracted with the Qiagen DNeasy kit from unsorted PBMCs and from negatively selected CD4+ and CD8+ fractions. Using primers that anneal to V and J segments, immunoSEQ multiplex PCR amplified the TCR beta CDR3 regions. A synthetic immune receptor repertoire was used to minimize amplification bias, and any residual bias was removed computationally once sequencing was done. The paper's data handling went like this. Repertoire diversity was quantified as the Shannon entropy index using custom Python scripts. The unsorted, CD4+ and CD8+ repertoires were each analyzed separately, with the exception of combined analyses, where CD4+ and CD8+ sequences were merged in silico. Clonal expansion was defined as a frequency increase of at least 2-fold after treatment compared with C1D1, and clones undetected at baseline were assigned a pseudocount of 0.5. Clones with 0 or 1 copy at C1D1 were classified as singleton clones, and clones with 2 or more copies were classified as non-singleton clones. By matching protein sequences in sorted samples from the same patient, clones expanded in unsorted samples were annotated as CD4+, CD8+ or unknown. Diversity changes from C1D1 to C4D1 were tested in paired samples using Wilcoxon tests. The table was pulled from immuneACCESS by TCRdb, which kept in-frame rearrangements only. Such tables lose some clones; where checked, under half of the loss comes from unresolved V genes, and the rest has no known cause. V, J and clone size are those of that table, while D and trimming were read from the DNA. The sample includes roughly 42,000 clones, with roughly 70% observed a single time. The ten top clones hold approximately 20% of the sample.

At the junction V is shortened by 4 bases and J by 5 bases, with 14 bases in between. The CDR3, cysteine through phenylalanine, is 13 amino acids long. Only the CDR3 DNA is retained, 39 bases long and in frame from the first base. Looking up the germline V gene yields CDR1 SQVTM and CDR2 ANQGSEA. The chain is made from TRBV29-1 and TRBJ2-5, with the D gene not clear enough to name. Here the sequenced sample was peripheral blood mononuclear cells (PBMCs), taken at baseline. This sequence was found in a human donor with classical Hodgkin lymphoma. The CDR3 region reads CSVGAPQSETQYF. Here is the DNA: TGCAGCGTTGGGGCACCTCAGTCGGAGACCCAGTACTTC.